The present TCR beta chain was sequenced within a study of blood T cell repertoires in COVID-19. Study background: COVID-19 samples from acute and convalescent phases originated in the United States, Italy and Spain. PBMCs, B-cell-depleted T cells, or T cells were the source of the cDNA or gDNA that made up the material.

The CDR3 runs 15 residues. The V and J ends lost 7 bases and 5 bases, in that order; junction bases with no gene match: 10. Per germline, CDR1 SGHVS and CDR2 FQNEAQ. Authors' processing steps: Reference gene primer amplification gave nucleated cell count estimates. Method: immunoSEQ multiplex PCR; TCRdb's copy keeps in-frame clones and lacks some. The V and J calls and clone size were taken over from that table, and D and trimming were inferred from the DNA. In the table there are about 190,000 clones, approximately 87% of which are singletons. This sequence was found in a woman younger than 30 who had recovered from COVID-19. The rearrangement links TRBV7-8 to TRBJ1-5, with 8 bases that match TRBD1. Sequencing input: peripheral blood. The chain's CDR3 is CASTLRQGRDQPQHF. The DNA of the CDR3 is TGTGCCAGCACCCTGCGACAGGGGAGGGATCAGCCCCAGCATTTT.